One and the same sample provided the 4 T cell receptor beta chains below, sequenced in a study of shared T cell receptors in the human thymus. Method: immunoSEQ multiplex PCR; TCRdb's copy keeps in-frame clones and lacks some. The data show 550,000 to 800,000 clones, approximately 85% seen once. These data were likewise used in another study, on human thymus T cells.

Sequencing was performed on thymocytes. Receptor source: a girl under three years old with a congenital heart defect.

This clone appeared once. V usage is TRBV27 and J usage is TRBJ2-7, with TRBD1 matching over 7 bases. The CDR3 length is 16 residues. Germline values: CDR1 MNHEY, CDR2 SMNVEV (reference sequence). The V segment lost 3 bases and the J segment 0 bases; nucleotides outside the gene matches: 8. The CDR3 coding sequence is TGTGCCAGCAGTTTTTCACCCCGACAGGGCTCCTACGAGCAGTACTTC. Its protein is CASSFSPRQGSYEQYF.

V is TRBV25-1 and J is TRBJ1-1; D not certain. V lost 1 base and J lost 6, with 6 bases in between. CDR1 MGHDK and CDR2 SYGVNS come from the germline V gene. The CDR3 runs 12 residues. DNA of the CDR3: TGTGCCAGCAGTGAATCGGGTCCTGAAGCTTTCTTT. As protein: CASSESGPEAFF.

The V call is TRBV14, the J call TRBJ2-1; 8 bases align to TRBD1. This CDR3 is built from 18 residues. Germline CDR1 and CDR2: SGHDN and FVKESK. Unmatched junction bases numbered 12, after V lost 0 bases and J lost 5 bases. The CDR3 protein is CASSQDRRVQGVHNEQFF. In DNA, the CDR3 is TGTGCCAGCAGCCAAGATCGTCGAGTACAGGGGGTCCACAATGAGCAGTTCTTC.

The sample holds a few counts of this clone. The chain combines TRBV14 with TRBJ2-7, with a weak D call TRBD2 (6 bases). With 3 bases removed from V and 2 bases from J, the gap between germline ends came to 14 bases. Germline CDR1 is SGHDN and CDR2 is FVKESK. CDR3 length equals 15 residues. The CDR3 reads CASSQPGLATYEQYF. CDR3 nucleotide sequence: TGTGCCAGCAGCCAGCCGGGACTGGCGACCTACGAGCAGTACTTC.